This T cell receptor beta chain was sequenced during a study of blood T cells in healthy people across ages. Primed by a sample-barcoded 5' primer and a J-beta primer mix, a second PCR proceeded for 7 to 11 cycles. TCRdb itself ran the 5' RACE reads through MiXCR, one entry per CDR3 protein. The sample records some 640,000 distinct CDR3 sequences, 45% to 50% being singletons. CDR3 size: 16 residues. From germline, CDR1 is SGHRS and CDR2 YFSETQ. J gave up 4 bases and V 1 base, and 4 bases lay outside the gene matches. The J gene is TRBJ2-3, the V gene TRBV5-1; 12 bases are a match to TRBD2. The sequence derives from a woman aged 55-69 years in good health. The sequenced sample consisted of blood. CDR3 nucleotides: TGCGCCAGCAGCTTGCCCCTAGCGGGAGGGCCAGATACGCAGTATTTT. This encodes CASSLPLAGGPDTQYF.